The rows below give T cell receptor beta chains drawn from one sample of a study of cytomegalovirus exposure and HLA in healthy donors. Repertoires were generated with immunoSEQ multiplex PCR, while TCRdb's copy carries only in-frame clones and drops some. Here the sample spans 140,000 or so clones, about 79% being singletons. Sequencing used PBMCs. Receptors were obtained from a woman aged 25-40 years in good health and CMV-seronegative. Each CDR3 is given with its conserved first and last residue. D genes are given only for firm matches. Clone size, where shown, is once, few, many, or a class for clones that have expanded.

TRBJ1-4,NA,TRBV5-1,NA,TGCGCCAGCAGCCGAAAGGGGGGGGCCGGAACTAATGAAAAACTGTTTTTT,CASSRKGGAGTNEKLFF
TRBJ1-4,TRBD1,TRBV2,NA,TGTGCCAGCACCCGACAGGGGACAGTTGAAAAACTGTTTTTT,CASTRQGTVEKLFF
TRBJ2-6,NA,TRBV10-2,NA,TGCGCCAGCAGCGGACTCTCTGGGGCCAACGTCCTGACTTTC,CASSGLSGANVLTF
TRBJ1-2,TRBD1,TRBV7-8,NA,TGTGCCAGCAGCGGCGACAGGGCCTATGGCTACACCTTC,CASSGDRAYGYTF
TRBJ2-6,NA,TRBV5-4,NA,TGTGCCAGCAGCTTACCGGTCTCTGGGGCCAACGTCCTGACTTTC,CASSLPVSGANVLTF
TRBJ2-1,NA,TRBV28,NA,TGTGCCAGCAGTTTTAGTGGGGGAGGTCAGTCTGGGCAGTTCTTC,CASSFSGGGQSGQFF
TRBJ2-1,NA,TRBV27,NA,TGTGCCAGCAGTCCCTGGTTGGGCCCCAATGAGCAGTTCTTC,CASSPWLGPNEQFF
TRBJ2-7,TRBD1,TRBV14,NA,TGTGCCAGCAGCCCCCCGGCCGGGACAGGGTCGGATGAGCAGTACTTC,CASSPPAGTGSDEQYF
TRBJ1-1,TRBD1,TRBV19,once,TGTGCCAGTAGTACGGGACAGGGGTACACTGAAGCTTTCTTT,CASSTGQGYTEAFF
TRBJ2-1,TRBD2,TRBV4-1,NA,TGCGCCAGCAGCCAAGATTATGGCGTCGGGGGGAGGATGTTCTTC,CASSQDYGVGGRMFF
TRBJ1-2,NA,TRBV7-3,NA,TGTGCCAGCAGCTTAGTATGGGACACCTCTAACTATGGCTACACCTTC,CASSLVWDTSNYGYTF
TRBJ1-1,TRBD1,TRBV4-1,NA,TGCGCCAGCAGCCTTTGGACAGGAGCGAACACTGAAGCTTTCTTT,CASSLWTGANTEAFF
TRBJ1-2,NA,TRBV12-5,few,TGTGCTAGTGCCCCGGGAGATATTAACTATGGCTACACCTTC,CASAPGDINYGYTF
TRBJ2-5,TRBD1,TRBV7-3,NA,TGTGCCAGCAGCAAGAGTTTAGGGGGACAGGGTCAAGAGACCCAGTACTTC,CASSKSLGGQGQETQYF
TRBJ1-4,TRBD1,TRBV25-1,many,TGTGCCAGCAGTGAATTGGGGACAGGAATTAATGAAAAACTGTTTTTT,CASSELGTGINEKLFF
TRBJ1-2,NA,TRBV30,NA,TGTGCCATACGGGATGGCCCTTTGGGTGGTGGCTACACCTTC,CAIRDGPLGGGYTF
TRBJ2-7,TRBD1,TRBV6-1,NA,TGTGCCAGTGGAAGGACAGGGGGACTCTACGAGCAGTACTTC,CASGRTGGLYEQYF
TRBJ2-3,NA,TRBV7-8,few,TGTGCCAGCAGCTCACGTGGACAGAGCACAGATACGCAGTATTTT,CASSSRGQSTDTQYF
TRBJ1-6,NA,TRBV10-3,few,TGTGCCATCAGTGAAGGACTGTCGGATTCACCCCTCCACTTT,CAISEGLSDSPLHF
TRBJ1-6,NA,TRBV5-4,NA,TGTGCCAGCAGCTCCGGACTAGTCTCCTATAATTCACCCCTCCACTTT,CASSSGLVSYNSPLHF
TRBJ2-1,TRBD1,TRBV4-3,many,TGCGCCAGCAGCCCAAGGACAGGGAGCTCCTACAATGAGCAGTTCTTC,CASSPRTGSSYNEQFF
TRBJ1-1,NA,TRBV6-6,NA,TGTGCCAGCAGTTACTCTGCAGGGATGTGGGACACTGAAGCTTTCTTT,CASSYSAGMWDTEAFF
TRBJ1-1,NA,TRBV6-1,NA,TGTGCCAGCACCAGCGGGCCGAACACTGAAGCTTTCTTT,CASTSGPNTEAFF
TRBJ1-5,TRBD1,TRBV12-5,NA,TGTGCTAGTGGGCCCCCAGGGGGTCGAAATCAGCCCCAGCATTTT,CASGPPGGRNQPQHF
TRBJ1-4,TRBD1,TRBV2,few,TGTGCCAGCGATAGACAGGGACTTAATGAAAAACTGTTTTTT,CASDRQGLNEKLFF
TRBJ2-7,TRBD1,TRBV7-8,once,TGTGCCAGCAGCAAGGGACAGGGGAAGGATGGCGAGCAGTACTTC,CASSKGQGKDGEQYF
TRBJ1-1,NA,TRBV2,NA,TGTGCCAGCAGTGGGCAGGGTGACACTGAAGCTTTCTTT,CASSGQGDTEAFF
TRBJ1-5,NA,TRBV18,NA,TGTGCCAGCTCAACTGGTGGGGGGAGCAATCAGCCCCAGCATTTT,CASSTGGGSNQPQHF
TRBJ2-7,NA,TRBV7-2,NA,TGTGCCAGCAGCTTAGTTTTTACAGAAGGGCAGTACTTC,CASSLVFTEGQYF
TRBJ1-1,NA,TRBV5-1,NA,TGCGCCAGCAGCGGAGGCCTGAGTGGGGACACTGAAGCTTTCTTT,CASSGGLSGDTEAFF
TRBJ2-7,TRBD2,TRBV18,NA,TGTGCCAGCTCACCCCCCGGTAGCGGGAGAACCTACGAGCAGTACTTC,CASSPPGSGRTYEQYF
TRBJ1-2,NA,TRBV5-1,few,TGCGCCAGCAGTAGCGATGGGACTAACTATGGCTACACCTTC,CASSSDGTNYGYTF
TRBJ2-7,TRBD2,TRBV4-1,NA,TGCGCCAGCAGCCAAGAGGGGACTAGCGGGGGCTACGAGCAGTACTTC,CASSQEGTSGGYEQYF
TRBJ1-1,NA,TRBV2,NA,TGTGCCAGCAGTCTATCACAGGGTTGGACTGAAGCTTTCTTT,CASSLSQGWTEAFF
TRBJ1-4,TRBD1,TRBV7-3,few,TGTGCCAGCAGCCCCGAGGGGGACAGGGGGTTAGCTAATGAAAAACTGTTTTTT,CASSPEGDRGLANEKLFF
TRBJ1-2,NA,TRBV27,once,TGTGCCAGCAGGTCCCTTCTCGCGGATGGCTACACCTTC,CASRSLLADGYTF
TRBJ1-2,TRBD1,TRBV25-1,once,TGTGCCAGCAGTGAGTCAACAGGGGGCAGATATGGCTACACCTTC,CASSESTGGRYGYTF
TRBJ1-2,NA,TRBV28,NA,TGTGCCAGCAGTACCATGCATGGCCAGGGTAACACCTTC,CASSTMHGQGNTF
TRBJ2-7,TRBD1,TRBV7-2,NA,TGTGCCAGCAGCTCAACAGGGGCTGTTTACGAGCAGTACTTC,CASSSTGAVYEQYF
TRBJ2-1,NA,TRBV15,NA,TGTGCCACCAGCAGAGATTCGGGCGGGAACAATGAGCAGTTCTTC,CATSRDSGGNNEQFF
TRBJ1-6,NA,TRBV30,NA,TGTGCCTGGAGTATAACAGGGTACGATTCACCCCTCCACTTT,CAWSITGYDSPLHF
TRBJ1-3,TRBD1,TRBV7-2,NA,TGTGCCAGCAGCCAGGGACAGCTCTCTGGAAACACCATATATTTT,CASSQGQLSGNTIYF
TRBJ2-5,NA,TRBV4-1,few,TGCGCCAGCAGCCAAAGCGGAGCGGAGACCCAGTACTTC,CASSQSGAETQYF
TRBJ1-1,NA,TRBV6-5,many,TGTGCCAGCAGTTCGACAGGAAGGGGAACTGAAGCTTTCTTT,CASSSTGRGTEAFF
TRBJ1-5,TRBD1,TRBV6-1,NA,TGTGCCAGTCCCGGGACAGAGAGCAATCAGCCCCAGCATTTT,CASPGTESNQPQHF
TRBJ2-7,NA,TRBV7-7,once,TGTGCCAGCAGCTTGCACCCCGGGAGTACCTACGAGCAGTACTTC,CASSLHPGSTYEQYF
TRBJ1-1,NA,TRBV6-5,NA,TGTGCCAGCAGTACGAGACTAGCGGAGGCTTTCTTT,CASSTRLAEAFF
TRBJ1-5,NA,TRBV9,NA,TGTGCCAGCAGCCCTTGGATAGGAGCTCAGCCCCAGCATTTT,CASSPWIGAQPQHF
TRBJ2-7,NA,TRBV18,NA,TGTGCCAGCTCACCGGACAGGGAGGGGGAGCAGTACTTC,CASSPDREGEQYF
TRBJ2-3,TRBD2,TRBV28,NA,TGTGCCAGCAGTTCCCCGACTAGCGGCGGAGATACGCAGTATTTT,CASSSPTSGGDTQYF
TRBJ1-1,TRBD1,TRBV5-5,NA,TGTGCCAGCAGCTTGGCCGGGACAGCCGTCACTGAAGCTTTCTTT,CASSLAGTAVTEAFF
TRBJ1-1,NA,TRBV5-1,NA,TGCGCCAGCAGCTTGCGGGGGGCGGCCGAGAACACTGAAGCTTTCTTT,CASSLRGAAENTEAFF
TRBJ2-6,TRBD1,TRBV4-3,NA,TGCGCCAGCAGCCAACAACAGGGGCCTGGGGCCAACGTCCTGACTTTC,CASSQQQGPGANVLTF
TRBJ2-7,TRBD1,TRBV6-1,NA,TGTGCCAGCAGTGGGACAGGGAGCCACGAGCAGTACTTC,CASSGTGSHEQYF
TRBJ1-4,NA,TRBV11-2,few,TGTGCCAGCAGCGTGACAGGCACAGGCTTGGAAAAACTGTTTTTT,CASSVTGTGLEKLFF
TRBJ2-7,NA,TRBV30,few,TGTGCCTGGAGTGTAGAGGGACACTGGGGCTCCTACGAGCAGTACTTC,CAWSVEGHWGSYEQYF
TRBJ2-1,NA,TRBV29-1,few,TGCAGCGTTGCCCTAGCCCATGAGCAGTTCTTC,CSVALAHEQFF